This paragraph covers one TCR beta chain sequence. Germline trimming cut 5 bases from V and 5 bases from J; bases unmatched to any gene: 8. The CDR3 covers 15 residues. Germline lookup yields CDR1 SGHVS and CDR2 FNYEAQ. This specimen belongs to a study of blood T cell repertoires in COVID-19. Study background: The study drew acute and convalescent COVID-19 samples from the United States, Italy and Spain. From T cells, B-cell-depleted T cells, or PBMCs came the material, which was cDNA or gDNA.

Methods used by the authors: Reference gene primer amplification gave estimated nucleated cell counts. TCRdb's table, derived via immunoSEQ multiplex PCR, lists solely in-frame clones and lacks some. The DNA gave D and trimming, while V, J and clone size come from that table. Found here are fewer than 250,000 clones, about nine tenths of them singletons; the top ten hold around 0.9%. Seattle patients were enrolled during active infection and followed longitudinally. The receptor comes from a man younger than 45 with COVID-19, enrolled during active disease. V and J are TRBV7-6 and TRBJ2-1; TRBD1 matches at 8 bases. Material: peripheral blood. The CDR3 is CASSQGAGIHNEQFF. The CDR3 DNA follows: TGTGCCAGCAGCCAGGGGGCAGGGATCCACAATGAGCAGTTCTTC.